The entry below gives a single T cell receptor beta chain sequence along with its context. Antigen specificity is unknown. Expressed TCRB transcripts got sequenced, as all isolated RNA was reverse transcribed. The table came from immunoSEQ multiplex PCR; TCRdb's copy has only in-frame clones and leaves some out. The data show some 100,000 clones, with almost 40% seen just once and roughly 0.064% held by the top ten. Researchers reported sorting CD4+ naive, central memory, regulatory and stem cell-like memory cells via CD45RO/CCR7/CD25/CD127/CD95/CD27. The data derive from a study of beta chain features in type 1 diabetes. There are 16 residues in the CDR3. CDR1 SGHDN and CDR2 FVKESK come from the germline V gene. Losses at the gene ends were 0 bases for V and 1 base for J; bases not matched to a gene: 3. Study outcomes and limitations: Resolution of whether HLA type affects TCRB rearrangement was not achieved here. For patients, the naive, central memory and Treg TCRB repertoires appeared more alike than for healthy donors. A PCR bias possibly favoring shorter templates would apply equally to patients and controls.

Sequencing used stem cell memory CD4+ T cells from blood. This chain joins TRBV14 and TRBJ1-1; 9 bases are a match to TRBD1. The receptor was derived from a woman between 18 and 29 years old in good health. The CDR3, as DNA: TGTGCCAGCAGCCAAGATTGGGGACAGGGGAACACTGAAGCTTTCTTT. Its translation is CASSQDWGQGNTEAFF.